This TCR beta chain was sequenced in a study of T cell responses to AZD1222 COVID-19 vaccine (dated by TCRdb to 2020 to 2022). In terms of the full investigation: AZD1222 recipients with second doses at about 4 weeks or about 12 weeks were pooled, because spike-specific TCR depth and breadth did not differ between schedules. TCR sequencing covered roughly 230 trial participants: 200 to 220 given two doses of AZD1222 and around 26 given two doses of MenACWY control vaccine. Trial participants were enrolled by age into subgroups of 18-55, 56-69 and 70-plus years, and around 150, 28 and 57 TCR-sequenced participants, respectively, were included in these subgroups. Points the paper makes about the study in general: Only 5 to 7 AZD1222 recipients were SARS-CoV-2 seropositive at baseline, limiting conclusions about previously exposed vaccinees. After two AZD1222 doses, both the breadth and the depth of spike-specific TCRs were significantly higher than at day 0 and than in MenACWY recipients. Vaccine-associated CD4 TCRs spanned the whole spike protein, with dominant responses in regions 160-218 and 743-854. The 56-69-year group was small, and its depth increase did not reach significance, likely because of low power. Reportedly, close to half of the unique spike-specific TCRs recognized epitopes lying outside the regions that are mutated in the B.1.351 and B.1.1.7 variants. Most participants were white British and females outnumbered males, and the authors suggested that clonal diversity may have been underestimated. Because no day 14 peak-response samples were available, the repertoires could be characterized only after the peak T cell response.

The CDR3 regions of human TCRbeta chains were analyzed by immunosequencing. The published analysis was carried out like this. TCRs in the repertoires were matched against a reference library of SARS-CoV-2-specific TCRs that had been generated with the MIRA antigen-specificity platform. Breadth was defined as the fraction of unique TCRs that were SARS-CoV-2-associated. Depth was defined as the fraction of total T cells that were SARS-CoV-2-associated. Each spike-specific TCR was assigned to its reactive spike region and to a CD4 or CD8 class using the MIRA data. Log10-transformed breadth and depth values were compared by one-way ANOVA with Sidak's multiple comparisons tests. Sourced from immuneACCESS, this table was stored by TCRdb with only in-frame sequences that have V and J called. A share of the clones is absent; for the studies checked, an unresolved V gene accounts for under half, and the remainder has no known explanation. V and J calls and clone size follow that table, whereas D and trimming were derived from the DNA. For this sample there are roughly 99,000 clones; roughly 90% appear just once. The ten largest clones take up approximately 4.3% of the sample.

In the paper's terms, the time point label means: baseline before first vaccination. Vaccinee samples were obtained from the UK trials COV001 and COV002, which included a single-blind randomized controlled phase 2/3 trial of AZD1222 (ChAdOx1 nCoV-19) in healthy adults. Trial participant PBMC samples were collected at day 0 and day 28 after the second dose for TCRbeta chain sequencing. Points on this clone: This receptor's antigen is unknown. No base quality information exists; no much larger clone differs at one position.

The material was peripheral blood, obtained on day 0 of AZD1222 vaccination. The receptor comes from an adult in good health.

The encoded CDR3 is CASSWASGRVSTDTQYF. The DNA sequence is given as TGTGCCAGCAGCTGGGCTAGCGGGAGGGTTAGCACAGATACGCAGTATTTT. Rearrangement joined TRBV7-9 to TRBJ2-3; 12 of the junction bases match TRBD2. Relative to germline, V is missing 4 bases and J is missing 0 bases, with 5 bases of the junction outside any gene match. Measured from the cysteine to the phenylalanine, the CDR3 is 17 residues long. Only the CDR3 region is kept as DNA, spanning 51 bases read in frame from base 1. CDR1 and CDR2 are read off the germline V gene (reference sequence) as SEHNR and FQNEAQ.